The present TCR beta chain was sequenced within a study of blood T cell repertoires in COVID-19. Background on the study: There were acute and convalescent COVID-19 samples, and they came from the United States, Italy and Spain. PBMCs, B-cell-depleted T cells, or T cells were the source of the cDNA or gDNA that made up the material.

Profiled with immunoSEQ multiplex PCR; TCRdb holds only in-frame clones, not every one. The table has 200,000 to 300,000 clones, around 83% seen once. V was shortened by 6 bases and J by 4 bases, with 16 bases between the two germline ends. The CDR3 contains 15 residues. The germline gives CDR1 WSHSY, CDR2 SAAADI. The sequencing input was peripheral blood. This chain links TRBV10-2 with TRBJ2-1; D is possibly TRBD2 (6 bases). The source of this sequence is a woman under 30 with acute or convalescent COVID-19. The CDR3, as DNA: TGCGCCAGCAGACGGTCAGGCGGGAAATACAATGAGCAGTTCTTC. Protein: CASRRSGGKYNEQFF.